The clone carrying this TCR beta chain was seen many times. The antigen remains undetermined. TCRdb re-analysed the 5' RACE reads in MiXCR, keeping a single row per CDR3 protein. Of under 400,000 distinct CDR3 sequences detected, approximately 12% appear once; the ten largest clones hold 2.5% to 4%. Germline CDR1 and CDR2: SEHNR and FQNEAQ (reference sequence). After removal of 3 bases from V and 9 bases from J, the junction contained 5 bases not matched to a gene. The CDR3 extends over 13 amino acids. These data originate in a study of T cells after yellow fever vaccination. Study overall: With SMART-Seq v4 Ultra Low Input, the fractions containing low cell numbers were prepared. Findings of the study overall: Abundant clonotypes (contaminants from the bulk population) could be present in FACS-sorted repertoires. Reappearance after the booster was observed for most primary-vaccination clones (96% CD4, over 70% CD8). A faster peak, day 5 versus 15, was reached by the weaker secondary response.

The sequenced sample was CD4+ T cells sorted from PBMCs, obtained 15 days after the yellow fever booster vaccination. The sequence was obtained from a man aged 18 to 35 who received the YFV17D yellow fever vaccine. The V and J genes are TRBV7-9 and TRBJ2-1; 7 positions match TRBD2. CDR3 coding DNA: TGTGCCAGCAGCTTGACTAGCCCCTCTGAGCAGTTCTTC. Protein product: CASSLTSPSEQFF.